These T cell receptor beta chains were read from a single sample in a study of blood T cell repertoires in COVID-19. The protocol was immunoSEQ multiplex PCR, while the TCRdb copy is restricted to in-frame clones and leaves out a portion. This sample carries about 380,000 clones, roughly 90% of them seen once, and the ten largest clones take around 1.2%. The sample taken for sequencing was peripheral blood. These receptors all stem from a man between 35 and 55 years old with acute or convalescent COVID-19. Both conserved end residues are trimmed from each CDR3.

TRBV6-5	TRBJ1-5	ASTFLGHSSAQH
TRBV27	TRBJ1-5	ASIGQEYQPQH
TRBV27	TRBJ2-7	ASSLSGPSSYEQY
TRBV4-3	TRBJ1-1	ASSQDGQGGFVTEAF
TRBV28	TRBJ1-2	ASKQQGIQGYT
TRBV30	TRBJ1-1	AWSETGNTEAF
TRBV3-1/TRBV3-2	TRBJ1-5	ASSQEVGQPQH
TRBV30	TRBJ1-2	AWSVSVYGYT
TRBV24-1	TRBJ2-7	ATSDLGRTPYEQY
TRBV19	TRBJ1-6	ASSISRQGQNSPLH
TRBV10-3	TRBJ1-1	AISDGTGGASAEAF
TRBV29-1	TRBJ2-6	SVGGQGAFGANVLT
TRBV5-1	TRBJ2-2	ASSILTGAGELF
TRBV14	TRBJ1-6	ASSQGRPLNSPLH
TRBV9	TRBJ1-3	ASSVRSSGNTIY
TRBV28	TRBJ1-2	ASSLTGPLSYGYT
TRBV6-2/TRBV6-3	TRBJ2-2	ASSYGHPNTGELF
TRBV29-1	TRBJ2-2	SVEGGTGTGELF
TRBV19	TRBJ1-6	ASSMQGHNSPLH
TRBV19	TRBJ1-1	ASSITGAEAF
TRBV6-6	TRBJ1-5	ASSYPGQGEGQPQH
TRBV7-9	TRBJ1-1	ASSFLQGNTEAF
TRBV30	TRBJ2-7	AWSKVQRVEQY
TRBV14	TRBJ1-5	ASSQGQFNQPQH
TRBV4-3	TRBJ2-5	ASSRNARGEETQY